A single sample gave rise to the 9 T cell receptor beta chains below, sequenced in a study of blood T cell repertoires in COVID-19. Clones were sequenced by immunoSEQ multiplex PCR, and TCRdb holds only the in-frame ones, with some missing. The data contain 180,000 or so clones, 80% of them singletons. Sequencing used PBMCs or T cells enriched from blood (not recorded which). These receptors all come from a man aged 60 to 75 who had been exposed to COVID-19.

The chain couples TRBV27 to TRBJ1-1; D unclear. Trimming removed 6 bases from V and 5 bases from J, with 7 bases in between. The CDR3 is 11 amino acids. Germline CDR1 MNHEY, CDR2 SMNVEV (reference sequence). CDR3 sequence: CASRWETEAFF. In DNA form, the CDR3 reads TGTGCCAGCAGGTGGGAGACTGAAGCTTTCTTT.

V gene TRBV29-1 combines with J gene TRBJ1-5; 10 bases agree with TRBD1. V shed 4 bases and J 6 bases; nucleotides not matched to a gene: 3. The CDR3 has 13 amino acids. Germline V gene lookup returns CDR1 SQVTM and CDR2 ANQGSEA. The CDR3 nucleotides are TGCAGCGTTGGGGGACAGGGGAGTCAGCCCCAGCATTTT. Translating gives CSVGGQGSQPQHF.

A single count supports this clone. CDR3 coding DNA: TGCGCCAGCAGCTCGGTCTTACTACGAGAGCAGTATTTT. Its translation: CASSSVLLREQYF. The chain carries TRBV5-1 and TRBJ2-3, with D uncertain. The CDR3 covers 13 residues. Trimming took off 3 bases at V and 11 bases at J, with 16 bases between the two ends. Germline values: CDR1 SGHRS, CDR2 YFSETQ.

This chain connects TRBV14 to TRBJ2-7, with D possibly TRBD1 on 5 matching bases. This CDR3 is built from 20 residues. Germline assignment: CDR1 SGHDN and CDR2 FVKESK. V shed 1 base and J shed 2 bases, with 27 bases lying between them. The CDR3 loop is CASSQGPARDFTFPTYEQYF. CDR3 nucleotides: TGTGCCAGCAGCCAAGGTCCGGCCAGGGATTTTACCTTTCCGACCTACGAGCAGTACTTC.

V usage is TRBV11-3 and J usage is TRBJ1-3, with D perhaps matching TRBD1 (5 bases). Germline V gives CDR1 SGHNT, CDR2 YENEEA. Trimming cost V 1 base and J 7 bases, with 14 bases left between them. The CDR3 is 15 residues long. CDR3 in DNA: TGTGCCAGCAGCTTAGGACAGCCGGCCACGAACACCATATATTTT. It codes for CASSLGQPATNTIYF. Full variable domain (missing parts from reference TRBV11-3 and TRBJ1-3): EAGVVQSPRYKIIEKKQPVAFWCNPISGHNTLYWYLQNLGQGPELLIRYENEEAVDDSQLPKDRFSAERLKGVDSTLKIQPAELGDSAVYLCASSLGQPATNTIYFGEGSWLTVV.

The chain links TRBV3-1 (or the pseudogene TRBV3-2) to TRBJ1-2, with TRBD1 matching 9 bases. CDR1 is LGHDT and CDR2 is YNNKEL in the germline V gene (reference sequence). This CDR3 spans 14 amino acids. J lost 2 bases, V lost 7 bases, and 5 bases had no gene match. The CDR3 DNA reads TGTGCCAGCACCCGGGGACAGGGCAACTATGGCTACACCTTC. Protein product: CASTRGQGNYGYTF.

The chain uses TRBV24-1 and TRBJ1-1, with 8 nucleotides matching TRBD1. The germline CDR1 and CDR2 sequences are KGHDR and SFDVKD. This CDR3 region has 13 residues. After removal of 7 bases from V and 4 bases from J, the junction contained 4 bases not matched to a gene. The CDR3 loop is CATRNTGGTEAFF. CDR3 nucleotide sequence: TGTGCCACCAGGAATACAGGGGGCACTGAAGCTTTCTTT.

The rearrangement uses TRBV5-4 and TRBJ2-2; weak D call: TRBD1 (6 bases). The CDR3 extends over 15 amino acids. V lost 5 bases and J 4 bases, leaving 15 bases between the germline ends. Germline assignment: CDR1 SGHNT and CDR2 YYREEE (reference sequence). Here the CDR3 DNA reads TGTGCCAGCAGGATACAGGGATGGGGCACCGGGGAGCTGTTTTTT. Translating it yields CASRIQGWGTGELFF.

Only one count was recorded for this clone. The chain combines TRBV24-1 with TRBJ2-5; TRBD1 matches at 9 bases. CDR1 is KGHDR, CDR2 SFDVKD, per germline. The CDR3 covers 16 residues. V trimming: 3 bases; J trimming: 5 bases; junction bases outside the gene matches: 9. Here the CDR3 DNA reads TGTGCCACCAGTGATCAGATGACAGGGGGTACGGAGACCCAGTACTTC. It specifies CATSDQMTGGTETQYF.